This T cell receptor (beta chain) was observed in a study of cytotoxic CD8 clonotypes in ibrutinib-treated CLL. At the level of the study: Overall, roughly 25 responses were partial and 2 complete; following median roughly 62 months, roughly 15 patients stayed remitted and about twelve progressed. Mean per-sample yields comprised roughly 260,000 productive templates and tens of thousands of productive rearrangements. Study-level results: Clonality correlated strongly with circulating CD8+ T cells and exceeded age-matched healthy donors at baseline.

Here immunoSEQ multiplex PCR was the method, and the copy in TCRdb shows in-frame clones only, minus some. Here the sample spans about 160,000 clones, about 88% being singletons. Concerning this clone itself: Its antigen is as yet unknown.

Germline V gene data show CDR1 as SGHAT and CDR2 as FQDESV (reference sequence). The CDR3 loop spans 16 amino acids. V was trimmed by 5 bases and J by 5 bases, leaving 22 bases between them. The sequence came from a human donor with chronic lymphocytic leukemia. The J gene is TRBJ2-7, the V gene TRBV11-1; D is unresolved. The source material was PBMCs, sampled at disease progression, from a patient treated with ibrutinib. The CDR3 region is CASSPLRWSSKDEQYF. The CDR3 coding sequence is TGTGCCAGCAGCCCACTCAGGTGGAGTAGTAAGGACGAGCAGTACTTC.